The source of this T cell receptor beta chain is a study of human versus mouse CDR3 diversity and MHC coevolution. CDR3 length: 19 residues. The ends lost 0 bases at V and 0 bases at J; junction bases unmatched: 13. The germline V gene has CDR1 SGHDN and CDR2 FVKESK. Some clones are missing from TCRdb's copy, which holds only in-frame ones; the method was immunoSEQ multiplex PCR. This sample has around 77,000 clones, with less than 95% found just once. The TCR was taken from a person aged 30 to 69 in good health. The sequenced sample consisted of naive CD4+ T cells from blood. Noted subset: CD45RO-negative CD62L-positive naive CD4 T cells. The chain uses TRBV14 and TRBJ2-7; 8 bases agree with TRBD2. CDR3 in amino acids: CASSQDGAQLAGRSYEQYF. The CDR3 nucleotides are TGTGCCAGCAGCCAAGATGGAGCGCAGCTAGCGGGCCGCTCCTACGAGCAGTACTTC.